This T cell receptor (beta chain) is drawn from a study of beta chain features in type 1 diabetes. The study, taken as a whole, reports: In the patient group, naive, central memory and Treg TCRB repertoires seemed more alike than in the healthy donor group.

CDR1 is ENHRY and CDR2 is SYGVKD in the germline V gene. Trimming left V 6 bases short and J 3 bases short, with 10 bases between. The length of the CDR3 is 13 residues. Concerning this clone: What it binds is unknown.

Sequencing targeted expressed TCRB transcripts, as all isolated RNA had been reverse transcribed. Sequencing was performed with immunoSEQ multiplex PCR; in TCRdb, only in-frame clones are kept and a portion is missing. The sample carries 850,000 to 900,000 clones, under 20% recorded once. Sequenced input: naive CD4+ T cells from blood. The chain has TRBV10-3 and TRBJ2-3; D is unresolved. The sequence came from a woman younger than 35 in good health. CDR3 in DNA: TGTGCCATCAGAGAGGTTACTACAGATACGCAGTATTTT. Amino acid sequence: CAIREVTTDTQYF.